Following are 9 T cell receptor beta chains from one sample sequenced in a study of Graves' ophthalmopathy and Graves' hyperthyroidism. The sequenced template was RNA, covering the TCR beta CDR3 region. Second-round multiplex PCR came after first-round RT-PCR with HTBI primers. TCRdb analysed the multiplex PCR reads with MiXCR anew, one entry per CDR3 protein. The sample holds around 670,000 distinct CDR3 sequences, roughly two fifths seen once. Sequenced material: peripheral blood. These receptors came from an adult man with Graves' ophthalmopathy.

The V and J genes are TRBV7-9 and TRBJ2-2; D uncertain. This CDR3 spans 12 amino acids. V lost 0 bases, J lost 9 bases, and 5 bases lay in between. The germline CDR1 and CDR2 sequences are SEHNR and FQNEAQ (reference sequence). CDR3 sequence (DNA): TGTGCCAGCAGCTTAGCACACCGGGAGCTGTTTTTT. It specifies CASSLAHRELFF. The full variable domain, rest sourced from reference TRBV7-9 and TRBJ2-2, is DTGVSQNPRHKITKRGQNVTFRCDPISEHNRLYWYRQTLGQGPEFLTYFQNEAQLEKSRLLSDRFSAERPKGSFSTLEIQRTEQGDSAMYLCASSLAHRELFFGEGSRLTVL.

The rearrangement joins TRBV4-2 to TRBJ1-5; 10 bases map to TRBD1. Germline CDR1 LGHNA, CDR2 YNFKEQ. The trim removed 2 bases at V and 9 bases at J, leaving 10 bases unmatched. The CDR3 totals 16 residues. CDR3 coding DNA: TGTGCCAGCAGCCAATCAACCGGGACAGGGGTTTGGCCCCAGCATTTT. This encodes CASSQSTGTGVWPQHF.

The CDR3 DNA sequence: TGTGCCAGTAGCCCCTTGGGGGGGGGGGGACTTAATCAGCCCCAGCATTTT. Protein: CASSPLGGGGLNQPQHF. This chain connects TRBV19 to TRBJ1-5, with a tentative D call TRBD1 (5 bases). Trimming took 6 bases from V and 4 from J, leaving 22 bases between them. Germline V gene sequence: CDR1 LNHDA, CDR2 SQIVND (reference sequence). This CDR3 spans 17 amino acids.

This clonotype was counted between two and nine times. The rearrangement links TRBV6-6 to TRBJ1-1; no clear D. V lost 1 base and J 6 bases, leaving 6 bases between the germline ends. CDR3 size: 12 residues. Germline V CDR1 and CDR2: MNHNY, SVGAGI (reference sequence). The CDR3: CASSYWVSEAFF. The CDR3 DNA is TGTGCCAGCAGTTACTGGGTATCTGAAGCTTTCTTT.

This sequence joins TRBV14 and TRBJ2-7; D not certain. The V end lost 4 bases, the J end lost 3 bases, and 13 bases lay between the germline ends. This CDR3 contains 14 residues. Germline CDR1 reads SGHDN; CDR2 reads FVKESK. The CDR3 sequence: CASSPSGRIYEQYF. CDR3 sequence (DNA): TGTGCCAGCAGCCCCTCCGGACGGATCTACGAGCAGTACTTC.

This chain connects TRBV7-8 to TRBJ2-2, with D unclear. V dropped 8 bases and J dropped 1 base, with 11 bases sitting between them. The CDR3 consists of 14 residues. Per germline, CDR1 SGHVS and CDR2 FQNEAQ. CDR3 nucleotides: TGTGCCAGCTGGGCAGCCGTGAACACCGGGGAGCTGTTTTTT. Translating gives CASWAAVNTGELFF.

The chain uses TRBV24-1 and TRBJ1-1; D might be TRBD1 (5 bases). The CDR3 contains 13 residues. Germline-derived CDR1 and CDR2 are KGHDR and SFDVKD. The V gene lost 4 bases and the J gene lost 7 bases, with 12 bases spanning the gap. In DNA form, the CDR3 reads TGTGCCACCAGTGAAAGGCCCGACAGTGAAGCTTTCTTT. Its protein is CATSERPDSEAFF.

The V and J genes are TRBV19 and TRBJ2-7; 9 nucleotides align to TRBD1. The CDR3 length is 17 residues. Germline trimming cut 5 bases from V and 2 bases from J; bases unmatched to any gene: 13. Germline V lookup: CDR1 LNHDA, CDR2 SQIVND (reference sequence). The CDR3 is CASSGRLGTGSTYEQYF. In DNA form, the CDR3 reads TGTGCCAGTAGTGGCCGGCTGGGGACAGGGTCAACCTACGAGCAGTACTTC.

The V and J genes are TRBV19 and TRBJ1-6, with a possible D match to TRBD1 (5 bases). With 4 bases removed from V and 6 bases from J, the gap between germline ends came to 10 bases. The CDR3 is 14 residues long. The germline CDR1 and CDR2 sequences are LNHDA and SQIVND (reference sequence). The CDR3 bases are TGTGCCAGTAGTAATAGGGGACTTAATTCACCCCTCCACTTT. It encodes CASSNRGLNSPLHF.